These 21 T cell receptor beta chains share one sample of origin, sequenced in a study of T cell changes during pregnancy in multiple sclerosis. TCRdb's table, derived via immunoSEQ multiplex PCR, lists solely in-frame clones and lacks some. The top ten clones hold 0.5% to 0.65% of a sample with some 41,000 clones, 80% to 90% of them seen once. This material consisted of CD4+ T cells from peripheral blood mononuclear cells, taken in the first trimester of pregnancy. The receptors stem from a female donor with multiple sclerosis, enrolled in a pregnancy study.

In DNA, the CDR3 is TGTGCCAGCAGCTTGTGGGTTATGAGGACAATGAGACAAGAGACCCAGTACTTC. Protein: CASSLWVMRTMRQETQYF. The chain has TRBV5-4 and TRBJ2-5; possible D gene TRBD1, 5 bases. There are 18 residues in the CDR3. CDR1 and CDR2 (germline): SGHNT, YYREEE (reference sequence). V lost 1 base to trimming and J lost 2 bases, with 21 bases between them.

This chain uses TRBV14 with TRBJ1-1; TRBD1 might be the D (5 bases). This CDR3 has 13 amino acids. CDR1 SGHDN and CDR2 FVKESK come from the germline V gene. Between the trimmed V and J ends, which lost 4 bases and 3 bases, there was a span of 9 bases. The DNA for the CDR3 is TGTGCCAGCAGCCCCTGGGGGGACACTGAAGCTTTCTTT. Encoded protein: CASSPWGDTEAFF.

This rearrangement joins TRBV28 to TRBJ1-5, with 8 bases matching TRBD1. The CDR3 has 14 amino acids. Losses at the gene ends were 3 bases for V and 4 bases for J; bases not matched to a gene: 2. The germline CDR1 and CDR2 sequences are MDHEN and SYDVKM. The DNA for the CDR3 is TGTGCCAGCAGTTTGGGGACAGGTAATCAGCCCCAGCATTTT. This encodes CASSLGTGNQPQHF. The entire variable domain, with the rest obtained from reference TRBV28 and TRBJ1-5, is as follows: DVKVTQSSRYLVKRTGEKVFLECVQDMDHENMFWYRQDPGLGLRLIYFSYDVKMKEKGDIPEGYSVSREKKERFSLILESASTNQTSMYLCASSLGTGNQPQHFGDGTRLSIL.

J is TRBJ1-5 and V is TRBV5-1, with D possibly being TRBD1 (6 bases). The CDR3 contains 14 residues. CDR1 and CDR2 (germline): SGHRS, YFSETQ. Trimming pared 0 bases from V and 7 bases from J, leaving 11 bases between. The CDR3 here is CASSLETGRQPQHF. The CDR3 coding sequence is TGCGCCAGCAGCTTGGAAACAGGGAGACAGCCCCAGCATTTT.

The genes are TRBV4-2 and TRBJ1-5; TRBD1 aligns across 8 bases. Trimming took 1 base from V and 6 from J; bases not matched to a gene: 5. Germline-derived CDR1 and CDR2 are LGHNA and YNFKEQ. The CDR3 length is 15 residues. The CDR3 DNA reads TGTGCCAGCAGCCAAGTCGGACAGGGAGGTCAGCCCCAGCATTTT. Translated, it gives CASSQVGQGGQPQHF.

The V and J genes are TRBV6-1 and TRBJ1-4; TRBD1 agrees at 9 bases. The CDR3 runs to 14 residues. Germline values: CDR1 MNHNS, CDR2 SASEGT. V trimming: 6 bases; J trimming: 8 bases; junction bases outside the gene matches: 7. The CDR3 protein is CASRSGQGNEKLFF. In DNA form, the CDR3 reads TGTGCCAGCAGATCTGGACAGGGGAACGAAAAACTGTTTTTT.

The chain joins TRBV2 to TRBJ1-5; no reliable D call. CDR1 is SNHLY and CDR2 is FYNNEI in the germline V gene. The CDR3 contains 14 residues. V was cut by 4 bases and J by 5 bases, with 12 bases left in between. The CDR3, as DNA: TGTGCCAGCAGTGCCAGACCCAGCGATCAGCCCCAGCATTTT. It codes for CASSARPSDQPQHF.

J is TRBJ1-5 and V is TRBV18, with a possible D match to TRBD1 (6 bases). Trimming removed 6 bases at V and 2 bases at J, with 14 bases between. The CDR3 runs 15 residues. Per the germline V gene, CDR1 is KGHSH and CDR2 is LQKENI. CDR3 bases: TGTGCCAGCTCGCCGGGACATGAGGGCAATCAGCCCCAGCATTTT. Residues: CASSPGHEGNQPQHF.

This chain connects TRBV28 to TRBJ1-2; D uncertain. V was shortened by 2 bases and J by 5 bases, with 6 bases between the two germline ends. Germline V gene data show CDR1 as MDHEN and CDR2 as SYDVKM. The CDR3 is made up of 12 amino acids. The CDR3 region is CASSLEAYGYTF. The CDR3, as DNA: TGTGCCAGCAGTTTAGAGGCATATGGCTACACCTTC.

The table lists this clone with a count of one. The chain has TRBV7-9 and TRBJ1-2, with TRBD1 matching 12 bases. Germline trimming cut 0 bases from V and 7 bases from J; bases unmatched to any gene: 12. CDR3 length: 18 residues. CDR1 and CDR2 from the germline V gene are SEHNR and FQNEAQ (reference sequence). For the CDR3, the DNA is TGTGCCAGCAGCTTAGCGGAGGCGTCGGGACAGGGGGCGCGTGGCTACACCTTC. Protein: CASSLAEASGQGARGYTF.

This clone has only one observation. The V call is TRBV19, the J call TRBJ2-7; 8 nucleotides match TRBD2. The CDR3 has 15 residues. V dropped 5 bases and J dropped 4; count of bases not matched to a gene: 10. The germline V gene has CDR1 LNHDA and CDR2 SQIVND (reference sequence). This CDR3 reads CASSSGGVPGYEQYF. CDR3 nucleotide sequence: TGTGCCAGTAGTTCCGGGGGGGTCCCCGGGTACGAGCAGTACTTC. The full variable domain, completed using reference TRBV19 and TRBJ2-7, is DGGITQSPKYLFRKEGQNVTLSCEQNLNHDAMYWYRQDPGQGLRLIYYSQIVNDFQKGDIAEGYSVSREKKESFPLTVTSAQKNPTAFYLCASSSGGVPGYEQYFGPGTRLTVT.

The chain carries TRBV11-1 and TRBJ2-5; 7 bases map to TRBD1. The germline V gene has CDR1 SGHAT and CDR2 FQDESV (reference sequence). The CDR3 sequence is 16 residues long. V lost 2 bases, J lost 1 base, and 7 bases stayed unmatched. The CDR3 here is CASSLMRTGPQETQYF. CDR3 coding DNA: TGTGCCAGCAGCTTAATGCGGACAGGACCCCAAGAGACCCAGTACTTC.

The chain has TRBV28 and TRBJ2-3, with 13 positions matching TRBD2. Trimming at V came to 8 bases and at J to 2 bases, leaving 10 bases not matched to a gene. The CDR3 has 17 amino acids. Germline CDR1 is MDHEN and CDR2 is SYDVKM. The CDR3 nucleotides read TGTGCCAGCGACCCTGCGGGACTAGCGGGGTCCACAGATACGCAGTATTTT. Translating it yields CASDPAGLAGSTDTQYF.

V and J are TRBV4-1 and TRBJ1-2; 9 bases agree with TRBD1. CDR1 and CDR2 from the germline V gene are MGHRA and YSYEKL. Germline trimming cut 0 bases from V and 0 bases from J; bases unmatched to any gene: 8. The CDR3 consists of 18 residues. The CDR3 DNA reads as TGCGCCAGCAGCCAAGATCTTTGGACAGGGGTTACTAACTATGGCTACACCTTC. It is translated as CASSQDLWTGVTNYGYTF.

This chain joins TRBV7-8 and TRBJ2-5; 11 nucleotides match TRBD1. V shed 5 bases and J 2 bases; nucleotides not matched to a gene: 13. CDR1 is SGHVS and CDR2 is FQNEAQ in the germline V gene. This CDR3 is 18 amino acids long. CDR3 in amino acids: CASSLLTTGTGGQETQYF. The CDR3 DNA reads as TGTGCCAGCAGCCTATTAACAACCGGGACAGGGGGACAAGAGACCCAGTACTTC.

This sequence joins TRBV7-9 and TRBJ1-1; D is perhaps TRBD1 (6 bases). This CDR3 has 18 amino acids. The V end lost 2 bases, the J end lost 0 bases, and 19 bases lay between the germline ends. Germline assignment: CDR1 SEHNR and CDR2 FQNEAQ (reference sequence). The CDR3 DNA is TGTGCCAGCAGCTTACCAAACTGGGCGCCAGGGGTGAACACTGAAGCTTTCTTT. Translation gives CASSLPNWAPGVNTEAFF.

The genes are TRBV6-6 and TRBJ2-7; weak D call: TRBD1 (6 bases). The CDR3 loop spans 16 amino acids. Trimming cost V 6 bases and J 5 bases, with 23 bases left between them. Per germline, CDR1 MNHNY and CDR2 SVGAGI (reference sequence). The CDR3, as DNA: TGTGCCAGCAGGCAAGCCACAGGGTTTGGAGTCGACGAGCAGTACTTC. Protein sequence: CASRQATGFGVDEQYF.

This clone was picked up a small number of times. The J gene is TRBJ1-2, the V gene TRBV19, with TRBD1 identical over 7 bases. Germline V gene data show CDR1 as LNHDA and CDR2 as SQIVND (reference sequence). The CDR3 spans 15 residues. V shed 3 bases, J shed 3 bases, and the junction held 7 bases outside the gene matches. The DNA of the CDR3 is TGTGCCAGTAGTATCGGAACCGGGACAGACTATGGCTACACCTTC. It encodes CASSIGTGTDYGYTF.

This chain uses TRBV10-3 with TRBJ2-1; 13 nucleotides line up with TRBD2. V was clipped by 6 bases and J by 4 bases; unmatched bases: 3. CDR3 length: 15 amino acids. CDR1 and CDR2 (germline): ENHRY, SYGVKD. CDR3 residues: CAISATSGGYNEQFF. The DNA of the CDR3 is TGTGCCATCAGCGCGACTAGCGGGGGGTACAATGAGCAGTTCTTC.

The chain has TRBV5-1 and TRBJ1-1, with TRBD1 matching over 10 bases. The CDR3 totals 14 residues. V lost 7 bases and J lost 3; bases outside the gene matches: 6. The germline V gene has CDR1 SGHRS and CDR2 YFSETQ. The CDR3 loop reads CASGPTGGDTEAFF. DNA for the CDR3: TGCGCCAGCGGTCCGACAGGGGGCGACACTGAAGCTTTCTTT.

The genes are TRBV9 and TRBJ2-2; 13 bases fit TRBD2. V shed 5 bases, J shed 4 bases, and the junction held 11 bases outside the gene matches. The CDR3 extends over 18 amino acids. Germline V gene lookup returns CDR1 SGDLS and CDR2 YYNGEE. CDR3 loop: CASRRHGTSGVTTGELFF. Here the CDR3 DNA reads TGTGCCAGCAGGAGACACGGGACTAGCGGGGTAACCACCGGGGAGCTGTTTTTT.